The 15 T cell receptor beta chains below come from one sample, sequenced in a study of early T cells in non-severe SARS-CoV-2 infection. TCRdb fed the 5' RACE reads into MiXCR, producing one record per CDR3 protein. This table has fewer than 85,000 distinct CDR3 sequences, roughly 12% appearing once. The sequenced sample was whole blood. These receptors all come from an adult who was a healthcare worker with PCR-confirmed SARS-CoV-2 infection or an uninfected control (not recorded which).

The CDR3 nucleotides read TGCGCCAGCAGCGACGGTGATCAGCCCCAGCATTTT. This encodes CASSDGDQPQHF. The chain carries TRBV10-2 and TRBJ1-5; no firm D call. Germline lookup yields CDR1 WSHSY and CDR2 SAAADI. Trimming took 6 bases from V and 5 from J, leaving 8 bases between them. The CDR3 length is 12 residues.

This clonotype was observed a few times. This rearrangement joins TRBV5-1 to TRBJ2-3; D is ambiguous. The ends were cut back, 5 bases at V and 3 bases at J, with 4 bases in the middle. The CDR3 has 11 amino acids. Germline values: CDR1 SGHRS, CDR2 YFSETQ. CDR3 protein: CASRTTDTQYF. As DNA, the CDR3 is TGCGCCAGCAGAACGACAGATACGCAGTATTTT. The full variable domain, in which reference TRBV5-1 and TRBJ2-3 provide the parts outside the CDR3, is KAGVTQTPRYLIKTRGQQVTLSCSPISGHRSVSWYQQTPGQGLQFLFEYFSETQRNKGNFPGRFSGRQFSNSRSEMNVSTLELGDSALYLCASRTTDTQYFGPGTRLTVL.

V and J are TRBV7-3 and TRBJ2-1; 7 bases are shared with TRBD2. CDR1 is SGHTA, CDR2 FQGTGA, per germline. The CDR3 consists of 15 residues. With 2 bases clipped from V and 4 bases from J, the junction kept 5 bases outside the gene matches. The CDR3: CASSLGLVEYNEQFF. DNA of the CDR3: TGTGCCAGCAGCTTAGGACTAGTTGAGTACAATGAGCAGTTCTTC.

As regards this clonotype: It may be a read error: a sequence one base away is much more abundant. The chain joins TRBV6-5 to TRBJ1-4; D unclear. Germline CDR1 reads MNHEY; CDR2 reads SVGAGI. The CDR3 is made up of 15 amino acids. CDR3 sequence (DNA): TGTGCCAGCAGTGGCGGATCAGCAACTAAAGAAAAACTGTTTTTT. This encodes CASSGGSATKEKLFF.

This clonotype was picked up many times. V usage is TRBV7-9 and J usage is TRBJ2-1, with 14 positions matching TRBD2. This CDR3 is 17 amino acids long. Germline-derived CDR1 and CDR2 are SEHNR and FQNEAQ (reference sequence). With 4 bases clipped from V and 8 bases from J, the junction kept 10 bases outside the gene matches. The CDR3 region has the DNA TGTGCCAGCAGCTCCTCCGAGACTAGCGGGAGGGCCCATGAGCAGTTCTTC. Translated: CASSSSETSGRAHEQFF.

This clonotype was seen a few times. V usage is TRBV5-1 and J usage is TRBJ2-5, with 10 bases aligning to TRBD1. This CDR3 contains 16 residues. J was trimmed by 4 bases and V by 4 bases; bases with no gene match: 10. Germline CDR1 reads SGHRS; CDR2 reads YFSETQ. Here the CDR3 reads CASSQVTGGVVETQYF. Here the CDR3 DNA reads TGCGCCAGCAGCCAGGTGACAGGGGGCGTGGTAGAGACCCAGTACTTC.

This clonotype was counted a few times. This sequence joins TRBV5-4 and TRBJ2-7; D is possibly TRBD1 or TRBD2 (5 bases each). The CDR3 totals 13 residues. V was cut by 4 bases and J by 5 bases, with 13 bases left in between. Per germline, CDR1 SGHNT and CDR2 YYREEE (reference sequence). CDR3 loop: CASSRRDADEQYF. The DNA of the CDR3 is TGTGCCAGCAGCCGCCGGGACGCGGACGAGCAGTACTTC.

This sequence joins TRBV7-6 and TRBJ2-7; D assignment may be TRBD1 or TRBD2 (5 bases each). Germline loops: CDR1 SGHVS, CDR2 FNYEAQ. Deletions cut 1 base from V and 3 bases from J, with 13 bases between. There are 15 residues in the CDR3. This CDR3 reads CASSLGAGAIYEQYF. The DNA for the CDR3 is TGTGCCAGCAGCTTAGGGGCCGGGGCCATCTACGAGCAGTACTTC. The complete variable domain, with remaining parts taken from reference TRBV7-6 and TRBJ2-7, reads GAGVSQSPRYKVTKRGQDVALRCDPISGHVSLYWYRQALGQGPEFLTYFNYEAQQDKSGLPNDRFSAERPEGSISTLTIQRTEQRDSAMYRCASSLGAGAIYEQYFGPGTRLTVT.

The J gene is TRBJ2-7, the V gene TRBV11-2, with TRBD2 matching 12 bases. Trimming removed 5 bases from V and 4 bases from J; junction bases left unmatched: 9. The CDR3 totals 16 residues. Germline lookup yields CDR1 SGHAT and CDR2 FQNNGV. The CDR3 DNA reads as TGTGCCAGCAGCCCAGGAAGACTAGCGGGAGAATACGAGCAGTACTTC. This gives the protein CASSPGRLAGEYEQYF.

The chain carries TRBV7-8 and TRBJ2-5; D not certain. Trimming took 2 bases from V and 7 from J, leaving 11 bases between them. From germline, CDR1 is SGHVS and CDR2 FQNEAQ. This CDR3 is 13 amino acids long. CDR3 in DNA: TGTGCCAGCAGCTTATCGCCTCAATGGACCCAGTACTTC. Translated: CASSLSPQWTQYF.

The chain is built from TRBV29-1 and TRBJ2-2, with D possibly TRBD1 on 6 matching bases. The germline V gene encodes CDR1 SQVTM and CDR2 ANQGSEA. The CDR3 is 13 amino acids. V was trimmed by 5 bases and J by 0 bases, leaving 7 bases between them. CDR3 DNA sequence: TGCAGCGTTAGGACAGCGAACACCGGGGAGCTGTTTTTT. Amino acid sequence: CSVRTANTGELFF.

This clonotype was seen a handful of times. V is TRBV4-1 and J is TRBJ2-7; 7 bases line up with TRBD1. Germline CDR1 and CDR2: MGHRA and YSYEKL. This CDR3 has 14 residues. J lost 1 base, V lost 1 base, and 1 base had no gene match. In DNA, the CDR3 is TGCGCCAGCAGCCAAGGGGACAGTTCCTACGAGCAGTACTTC. Translating gives CASSQGDSSYEQYF.

This clonotype was seen ten or more times. In nucleotides, the CDR3 is TGTGCCAGTAGTCTCGACAGGGGAGCGTTCTATGGCTACACCTTC. This encodes CASSLDRGAFYGYTF. The J gene is TRBJ1-2, the V gene TRBV19, with TRBD1 identical over 8 bases. The CDR3 is made up of 15 amino acids. From germline, CDR1 is LNHDA and CDR2 SQIVND (reference sequence). J was trimmed by 4 bases and V by 5 bases; bases with no gene match: 9.

This sequence joins TRBV7-6 and TRBJ1-6; 10 bases agree with TRBD1. The CDR3 runs 15 residues. Germline trimming cut 4 bases from V and 7 bases from J; bases unmatched to any gene: 4. Germline V gene data show CDR1 as SGHVS and CDR2 as FNYEAQ. The CDR3 reads CASSSRTGGNSPLHF. The CDR3 DNA is TGTGCCAGCAGCTCCAGGACAGGGGGAAATTCACCCCTCCACTTT.

The chain employs TRBV11-3 and TRBJ1-4; D ambiguous. CDR3 length: 12 amino acids. With 4 bases removed from V and 8 bases from J, the gap between germline ends came to 8 bases. CDR1 is SGHNT, CDR2 YENEEA, per germline. The CDR3 reads CASSYEDEKLFF. CDR3 nucleotide sequence: TGTGCCAGCAGCTACGAGGACGAAAAACTGTTTTTT.